This T cell receptor beta chain was captured in a study of chemoradiotherapy in HPV16-positive cancers. Across the whole study: Candidate HPV-specific clones and shared TCR motifs came from a couple of HPV16-positive patients. Study-wide results and limits: Candidate HPV-specific clones and E7-related TCR motifs grew in tumor during treatment. In HPV16-positive patients, HPV-responsive T-cell expansion tracked better recurrence-free survival.

Turning to this clone: Its antigen is unknown.

Repertoires were sampled repeatedly during chemoradiotherapy. Generated by immunoSEQ multiplex PCR, the TCRdb table keeps only in-frame clones and is missing some. The profile shows approximately 6,000 clones, 91% of them singletons. The CDR3 has 16 residues. V lost 5 bases, J lost 1 base, and 9 bases stayed unmatched. This receptor was taken from a human donor with HPV-associated anogenital cancer. Sequencing was performed on blood, taken from a patient who underwent chemoradiotherapy. The chain combines TRBV23-1 with TRBJ2-7; TRBD1 matches at 9 bases. TRBV23-1 is an ORF, and what it does is uncertain. The CDR3 nucleotides read TGCGCCAGCAGTATCAGCGGGGACAGGGTTTCCTACGAGCAGTACTTC. As protein: CASSISGDRVSYEQYF.